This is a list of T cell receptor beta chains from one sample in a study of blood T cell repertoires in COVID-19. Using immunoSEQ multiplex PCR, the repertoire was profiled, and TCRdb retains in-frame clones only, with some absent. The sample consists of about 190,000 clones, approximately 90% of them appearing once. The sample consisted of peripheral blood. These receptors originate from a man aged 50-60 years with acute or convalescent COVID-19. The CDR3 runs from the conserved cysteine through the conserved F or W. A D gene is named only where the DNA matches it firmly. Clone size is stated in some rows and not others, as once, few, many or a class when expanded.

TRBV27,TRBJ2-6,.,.,TGTGCCAGCAGGTCGAATCTAAGAGCTGGGGCCAACGTCCTGACTTTC,CASRSNLRAGANVLTF
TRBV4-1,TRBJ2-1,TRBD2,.,TGCGCCAGCAGCCATCTGCACGGGTCTAGCGGGAGTATTCTCTTC,CASSHLHGSSGSILF
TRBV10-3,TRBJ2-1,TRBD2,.,TGTGCCATCAGTGAGGCGGGACTAGCAGGCAATGAGCAGTTCTTC,CAISEAGLAGNEQFF
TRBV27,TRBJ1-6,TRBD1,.,TGTGCCAGCAGTTTAGACAGGGGGCGCGGTTCACCCCTCCACTTT,CASSLDRGRGSPLHF
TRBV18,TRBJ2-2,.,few,TGTGCCAGCTCACCCATCACAGGGCCGGCCACCGGGGAGCTGTTTTTT,CASSPITGPATGELFF
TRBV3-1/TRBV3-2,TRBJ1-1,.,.,TGTGCCAGCAGCCAATCGGGAGGCGGCACTGAAGCTTTCTTT,CASSQSGGGTEAFF
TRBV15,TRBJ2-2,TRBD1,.,TGTGCCACCAGCAGAGGGGACAGCCTTACCTGGGAGCTGTTTTTT,CATSRGDSLTWELFF
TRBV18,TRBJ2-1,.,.,TGTGCCAGCTCACCTGATGGGCGGGTTTTTAACAATGAGCAGTTCTTC,CASSPDGRVFNNEQFF
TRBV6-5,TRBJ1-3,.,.,TGTGCCAGCAGTATAGGGGTCTCTGGAAACACCATATATTTT,CASSIGVSGNTIYF
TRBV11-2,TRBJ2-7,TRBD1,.,TGTGCCAGCAGTTACTACAGGGGACCGACCTACGAGCAGTACTTC,CASSYYRGPTYEQYF
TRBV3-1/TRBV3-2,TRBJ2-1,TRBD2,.,TGTGCCAGCAGCTCCCGACTAGCGGGAGGCGGAGGGGATGAGCAGTTCTTC,CASSSRLAGGGGDEQFF
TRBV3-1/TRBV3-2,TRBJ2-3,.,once,TGTGCCAGCAGCCAATTAGACGGGATGGATACGCAGTATTTT,CASSQLDGMDTQYF
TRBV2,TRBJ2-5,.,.,TGTGCCAGCAAGACGGACAGCCAAGAGACCCAGTACTTC,CASKTDSQETQYF
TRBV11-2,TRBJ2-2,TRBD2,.,TGTGCCAGCAGCTCCAGGGGACTAGCGGGGATTAACACCGGGGAGCTGTTTTTT,CASSSRGLAGINTGELFF
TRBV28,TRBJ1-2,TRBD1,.,TGTGCCAGCAGGTATCAGGGGGCGAGGCTTGTTGGCTACACCTTC,CASRYQGARLVGYTF
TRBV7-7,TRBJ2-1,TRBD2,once,TGTGCCAGCAGCCCACTTTCGGGCGGGAGGTTCGGGGAGCAGTTCTTC,CASSPLSGGRFGEQFF
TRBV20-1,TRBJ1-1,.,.,TGCAGTGCTAGTTCTGTGGGCTTCTCTGAAGCTTTCTTT,CSASSVGFSEAFF
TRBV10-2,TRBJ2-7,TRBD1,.,TGCGCCAGCAGGCAGGGGGTACCCGGCTACGAGCAGTACTTC,CASRQGVPGYEQYF
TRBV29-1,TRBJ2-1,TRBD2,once,TGCAGCGTTGAACGGGGGGGCAACGACCGGTTCTTC,CSVERGGNDRFF
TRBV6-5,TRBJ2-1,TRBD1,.,TGTGCCAGCAGGGGGACAGGAAGCTCCTACAATGAGCAGTTCTTC,CASRGTGSSYNEQFF
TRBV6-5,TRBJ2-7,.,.,TGTGCCAGCAGAGCGACAGTGTACTACGAGCAGTACTTC,CASRATVYYEQYF
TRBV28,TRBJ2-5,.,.,TGTGCCAGCAGTTTTTTGCCAGGGGCGTCGGAGACCCAGTACTTC,CASSFLPGASETQYF
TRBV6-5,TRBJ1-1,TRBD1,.,TGTGCCAGCAGTTACGGGACAGACACTGAAGCTTTCTTT,CASSYGTDTEAFF
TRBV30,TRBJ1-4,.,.,TGTGCCTGGAGTGTGTCCTTGAGTAATGAAAAACTGTTTTTT,CAWSVSLSNEKLFF
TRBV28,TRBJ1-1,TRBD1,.,TGTGCCAGCAGCCAAGGACAGGGTTTGAACACTGAAGCTTTCTTT,CASSQGQGLNTEAFF
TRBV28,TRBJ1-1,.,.,TGTGCCAGCAGCCATCTAGAAGGGAACACTGAAGCTTTCTTT,CASSHLEGNTEAFF
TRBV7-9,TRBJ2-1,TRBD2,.,TGTGCCAGCAGCCCGGGACTAGCGGGAGAGGCTGAGCAGTTCTTC,CASSPGLAGEAEQFF
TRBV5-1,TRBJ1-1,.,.,TGCGCCAGCAGCTTTGGGACGGGAGCAAACACTGAAGCTTTCTTT,CASSFGTGANTEAFF
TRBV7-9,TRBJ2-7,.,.,TGTGCCAGCAGCTTTCCTGGTCCGGTCGAGCAGTACTTC,CASSFPGPVEQYF
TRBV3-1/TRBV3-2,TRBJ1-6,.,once,TGTGCCAGCAGCCAAACCGGGATCGTTGATTCACCCCTCCACTTT,CASSQTGIVDSPLHF
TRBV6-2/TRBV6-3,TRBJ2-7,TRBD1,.,TGTGCCAGCAGCCCCGCACCGGGACAGGGAACCTACGAGCAGTACTTC,CASSPAPGQGTYEQYF
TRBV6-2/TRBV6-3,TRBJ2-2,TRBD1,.,TGTGCCAGCAGTTACCCAAGGACAGGCCCGAACACCGGGGAGCTGTTTTTT,CASSYPRTGPNTGELFF
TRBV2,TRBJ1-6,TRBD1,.,TGTGCCAGCAGTGAGCAAGGACAGGCTAATTCACCCCTCCACTTT,CASSEQGQANSPLHF
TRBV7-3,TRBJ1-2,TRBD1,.,TGTGCCAGCAGCTTAACCGGGACAGGCCATGGCTACACCTTC,CASSLTGTGHGYTF
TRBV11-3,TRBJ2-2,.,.,TGTGCCAGCAGCTCCTCAACAGGGACGCATAGCGTTGGGGAGCTGTTTTTT,CASSSSTGTHSVGELFF
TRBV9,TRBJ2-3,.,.,TGTGCCAGCAGCTCACAGGGTTCCCTCGGTACGCAGTATTTT,CASSSQGSLGTQYF
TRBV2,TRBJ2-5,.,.,TGTGCCAGCTTTGCGGTAGCTGCTGGTGAGACCCAGTACTTC,CASFAVAAGETQYF
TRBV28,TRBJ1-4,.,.,TGTGCCAGCAGTTTACCGGGGGGCTCGTATGAAAAACTGTTTTTT,CASSLPGGSYEKLFF
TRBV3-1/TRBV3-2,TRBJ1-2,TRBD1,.,TGTGCCAGCAGCCGGGGGACAGGGGTCGGTGCCTATGGCTACACCTTC,CASSRGTGVGAYGYTF
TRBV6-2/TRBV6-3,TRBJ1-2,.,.,TGTGCCAGCAGTTCCCCCAAACAGCATGGCTACACCTTC,CASSSPKQHGYTF
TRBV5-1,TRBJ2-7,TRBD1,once,TGCGCCAGCAGCAAAAGCCCCGGGACAGGGGGCTACCTGTTCGAGCAGTACTTC,CASSKSPGTGGYLFEQYF
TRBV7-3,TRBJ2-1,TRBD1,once,TGTGCCAGCAGCAAACTTACAGGGGCCAATGAGCAGTTCTTC,CASSKLTGANEQFF
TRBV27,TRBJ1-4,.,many,TGTGCCAGCAGTCCGAACCACCCCGACAGCACTTTTAATGAAAAACTGTTTTTT,CASSPNHPDSTFNEKLFF
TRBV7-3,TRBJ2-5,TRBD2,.,TGTGCCAGCAGCGCGGAATTAGCGGGGGGGCTTGAGACCCAGTACTTC,CASSAELAGGLETQYF
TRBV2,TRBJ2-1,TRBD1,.,TGTGCCAGCAGTGACCATCCGGGACAGGGGCATGAGCAGTTCTTC,CASSDHPGQGHEQFF
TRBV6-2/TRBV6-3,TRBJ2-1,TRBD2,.,TGTGCCAGCAGCTATAAATTTACCTCGACTAGCAGCCGCTACAATGAGCAGTTCTTC,CASSYKFTSTSSRYNEQFF
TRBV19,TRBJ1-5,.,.,TGTGCCAGTAGTATGACAGAATATAGCAATCAGCCCCAGCATTTT,CASSMTEYSNQPQHF
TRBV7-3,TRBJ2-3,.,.,TGTGCCAGCAGCTTGTCTAGCAGAGATACGCAGTATTTT,CASSLSSRDTQYF
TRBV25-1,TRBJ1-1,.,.,TGTGCCAGCAGTGAGAACAGTTTGGGTGTCACTGAAGCTTTCTTT,CASSENSLGVTEAFF
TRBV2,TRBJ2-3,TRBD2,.,TGTGCCATGAGCGGGGTTACTACAGATACGCAGTATTTT,CAMSGVTTDTQYF
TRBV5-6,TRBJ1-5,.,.,TGTGCCAGCAGCTCACGGGACAACAATCAGCCCCAGCATTTT,CASSSRDNNQPQHF
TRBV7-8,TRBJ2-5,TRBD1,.,TGTGCCAGCAGCCCAGGACAGGGTGAGACCCAGTACTTC,CASSPGQGETQYF
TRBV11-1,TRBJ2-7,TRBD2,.,TGTGCCAGCAGCTTATCCGGACTAGCGGGACTCTACGAGCAGTACTTC,CASSLSGLAGLYEQYF
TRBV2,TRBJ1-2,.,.,TGTGCCAGCAGTGAGTTGTTTGCCGCTGGGGCTGATGGCTACACCTTC,CASSELFAAGADGYTF
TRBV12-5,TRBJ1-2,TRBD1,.,TGTGCTAGTGGTTTGGACAGGGGGCGCGGTGGCTACACCTTC,CASGLDRGRGGYTF